The 16 T cell receptor beta chains given below trace back to one sample, sequenced in a study of cytomegalovirus exposure and HLA in healthy donors. The primer mix had 60 Vbeta and 13 Jbeta primers. Data came from immunoSEQ multiplex PCR; TCRdb stores just in-frame clones and leaves some out. The sample records some 87,000 clones, under 80% being singletons. The sequenced sample was PBMCs. These receptors were obtained from a man over 45 in good health and CMV-seropositive.

To note about this clone: One junction end disagrees with the germline gene, perhaps due to a read error. In DNA, the CDR3 is TGTGCCTGGAGTTCTACAGCCAGCAATCAGCCCCAGAATTTT. Translating gives CAWSSTASNQPQNF. The genes are TRBV30 and TRBJ1-5; D gene unclear. The CDR3 is 14 amino acids. Germline-derived CDR1 and CDR2 are GTSNPN and SVGIG (reference sequence).

The chain joins TRBV30 to TRBJ1-5; 9 nucleotides match TRBD1. V was pared by 4 bases and J by 8 bases, with 6 bases of the junction left unmatched. CDR1 GTSNPN and CDR2 SVGIG come from the germline V gene (reference sequence). This CDR3 has 13 residues. The chain's CDR3 is CAWNGQGREPQHF. The DNA for the CDR3 is TGTGCCTGGAACGGACAGGGGAGGGAGCCCCAGCATTTT. Complete variable domain (other parts from reference TRBV30 and TRBJ1-5): SQTIHQWPATLVQPVGSPLSLECTVEGTSNPNLYWYRQAAGRGLQLLFYSVGIGQISSEVPQNLSASRPQDRQFILSSKKLLLSDSGFYLCAWNGQGREPQHFGDGTRLSIL.

As for this clone: A read error may produce the germline difference seen at one junction end. CDR3 coding DNA: TGTGCCAGCCCGTGGCCCCAGAATTTT. It translates to CASPWPQNF. This chain links TRBV6-4 with TRBJ1-5; D is uncertain. The CDR3 covers 9 residues. Germline-derived CDR1 and CDR2 are MRHNA and SNTAGT.

The V and J genes are TRBV28 and TRBJ1-4; a possible D gene is TRBD1 (5 bases). CDR1 is MDHEN and CDR2 is SYDVKM in the germline V gene. V lost 8 bases and J lost 1, with 14 bases in between. This CDR3 comprises 15 residues. The CDR3 DNA reads as TGTGCCAGCCGGCCCCAGGGTCTAACTAATGAAAAACTGTTTTTT. Amino acid sequence: CASRPQGLTNEKLFF.

This chain uses TRBV19 with TRBJ1-5, with D possibly matching TRBD1 (5 bases). The CDR3 length is 13 residues. The V and J ends lost 3 bases and 5 bases respectively, with 8 bases between them. Germline lookup yields CDR1 LNHDA and CDR2 SQIVND (reference sequence). The CDR3 reads CASSMDIYQPQHF. Here the CDR3 DNA reads TGTGCCAGTAGTATGGACATTTATCAGCCCCAGCATTTT.

The count of this clone is one. The chain carries TRBV5-1 and TRBJ2-1, with D possibly being TRBD1 (6 bases). This CDR3 spans 16 amino acids. The V end was cut by 0 bases, the J end by 6 bases, with 16 bases between. The germline CDR1 and CDR2 sequences are SGHRS and YFSETQ. The CDR3 bases are TGCGCCAGCAGCTTGGGAGGACAGAACATAGCCAATGAGCAGTTCTTC. Protein: CASSLGGQNIANEQFF.

The rearrangement uses TRBV30 and TRBJ1-1, with D tentatively TRBD1 (6 bases). The germline V and J ends were trimmed by 5 bases and 0 bases, with 10 bases remaining between them. CDR1 GTSNPN and CDR2 SVGIG come from the germline V gene (reference sequence). This CDR3 is 13 amino acids long. The DNA for the CDR3 is TGTGCCTGGGTGGGACAACTGAACACTGAAGCTTTCTTT. Translation: CAWVGQLNTEAFF.

This clone was counted between two and nine times. The chain carries TRBV5-8 and TRBJ2-3, with 9 positions matching TRBD2. The V gene's germline CDR1 is SGHTS and CDR2 YDEGEE. This CDR3 contains 17 residues. V gave up 4 bases and J gave up 2 bases; unmatched junction bases: 11. CDR3: CASSPGAASGTTDTQYF. The CDR3 nucleotides read TGTGCCAGCAGCCCCGGTGCGGCTAGCGGGACCACAGATACGCAGTATTTT.

CDR3: CASSQGARGPETQYF. For the CDR3, the DNA is TGCGCCAGCAGCCAAGGTGCGAGGGGGCCGGAGACCCAGTACTTC. This chain links TRBV4-3 with TRBJ2-5; 7 bases map to TRBD1. The CDR3 contains 15 residues. Germline V gene data show CDR1 as LGHNA and CDR2 as YSLEER. V was clipped by 1 base and J by 5 bases; unmatched bases: 7.

The rearrangement uses TRBV5-1 and TRBJ2-2; D is ambiguous. Trimming pared 5 bases from V and 5 bases from J, leaving 13 bases between. The CDR3 runs 14 residues. Germline V lookup: CDR1 SGHRS, CDR2 YFSETQ. This CDR3 reads CASRINSGTGELFF. The CDR3 DNA reads as TGCGCCAGCAGAATCAACTCCGGGACCGGGGAGCTGTTTTTT.

This clone appeared a few times. The chain recombines TRBV7-6 with TRBJ2-4; no definite D call. Deletions cut 2 bases from V and 6 bases from J, with 11 bases between. CDR1 SGHVS and CDR2 FNYEAQ come from the germline V gene. This CDR3 comprises 14 residues. CDR3 nucleotides: TGTGCCAGCAGCTTATTAGATTCGAGAAACATTCAGTACTTC. Protein sequence: CASSLLDSRNIQYF. Complete variable domain (other parts from reference TRBV7-6 and TRBJ2-4): GAGVSQSPRYKVTKRGQDVALRCDPISGHVSLYWYRQALGQGPEFLTYFNYEAQQDKSGLPNDRFSAERPEGSISTLTIQRTEQRDSAMYRCASSLLDSRNIQYFGAGTRLSVL.

This clone was seen a handful of times. The chain is built from TRBV5-4 and TRBJ2-4; 9 bases are a match to TRBD2. This CDR3 comprises 16 residues. V shed 4 bases, J shed 1 base, and the junction held 6 bases outside the gene matches. In germline, CDR1 is SGHNT, CDR2 YYREEE (reference sequence). CDR3 amino acids: CASSPGGGEAKNIQYF. The CDR3 DNA sequence: TGTGCCAGCAGCCCCGGCGGGGGGGAGGCCAAAAACATTCAGTACTTC.

The CDR3 loop reads CASSDSPGNTIYF. DNA for the CDR3: TGTGCCAGCAGTGACTCCCCGGGAAACACCATATATTTT. The gene calls are TRBV6-4 and TRBJ1-3; D gene ambiguous. The germline gives CDR1 MRHNA, CDR2 SNTAGT. The CDR3 is 13 amino acids. The ends were cut back, 0 bases at V and 4 bases at J, with 4 bases in the middle.

This clone was counted between two and nine times. The V and J genes are TRBV7-9 and TRBJ1-3, with 7 bases that match TRBD1. This CDR3 has 14 residues. Germline CDR1 SEHNR, CDR2 FQNEAQ (reference sequence). Trimming cost V 3 bases and J 6 bases; bases outside gene matches: 5. The CDR3 spells CASSFGRGLNTIYF. CDR3 coding DNA: TGTGCCAGCAGCTTTGGCAGGGGGTTAAACACCATATATTTT.

The chain uses TRBV4-3 and TRBJ1-1, with 7 bases that match TRBD1. The V gene end was trimmed by 3 bases and the J gene end by 6 bases; junction bases not matched to a gene: 4. The CDR3 totals 13 residues. Germline V gene data show CDR1 as LGHNA and CDR2 as YSLEER. The CDR3 region has the DNA TGCGCCAGCAGCCATGCCGGGACAGCTGAAGCTTTCTTT. It codes for CASSHAGTAEAFF.

The chain joins TRBV4-2 to TRBJ2-7; tentatively, D is TRBD1 (6 bases). V was pared by 1 base and J by 2 bases, with 12 bases between. CDR3 size: 15 residues. The V gene's germline CDR1 is LGHNA and CDR2 YNFKEQ. CDR3 residues: CASSQAGQGTYEQYF. The CDR3 bases are TGTGCCAGCAGCCAAGCGGGGCAGGGGACCTACGAGCAGTACTTC.